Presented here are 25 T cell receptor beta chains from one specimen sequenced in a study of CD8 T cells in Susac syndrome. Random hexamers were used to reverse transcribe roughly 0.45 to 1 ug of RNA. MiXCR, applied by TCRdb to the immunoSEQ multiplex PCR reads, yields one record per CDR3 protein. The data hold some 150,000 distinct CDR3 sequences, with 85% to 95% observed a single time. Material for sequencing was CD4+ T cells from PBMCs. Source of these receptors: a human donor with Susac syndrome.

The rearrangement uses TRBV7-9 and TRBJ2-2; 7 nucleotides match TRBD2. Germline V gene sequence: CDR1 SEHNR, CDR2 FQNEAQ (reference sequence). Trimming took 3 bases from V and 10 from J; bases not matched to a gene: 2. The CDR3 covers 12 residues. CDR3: CASSFGLEELFF. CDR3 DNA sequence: TGTGCCAGCAGCTTCGGACTAGAGGAGCTGTTTTTT.

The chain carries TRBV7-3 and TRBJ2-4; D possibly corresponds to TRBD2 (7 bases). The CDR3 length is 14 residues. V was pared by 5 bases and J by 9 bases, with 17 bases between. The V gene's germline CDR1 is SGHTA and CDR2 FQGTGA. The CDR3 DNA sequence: TGTGCCAGCAGCCCTTCTAACAGGGAGGGCATTCAGTACTTC. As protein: CASSPSNREGIQYF.

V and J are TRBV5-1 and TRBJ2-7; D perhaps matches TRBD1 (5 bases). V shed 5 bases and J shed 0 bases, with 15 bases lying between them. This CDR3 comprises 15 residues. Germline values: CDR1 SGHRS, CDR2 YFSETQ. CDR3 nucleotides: TGCGCCAGCAGGGTGGGGCAGGACCGCTCCTACGAGCAGTACTTC. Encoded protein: CASRVGQDRSYEQYF.

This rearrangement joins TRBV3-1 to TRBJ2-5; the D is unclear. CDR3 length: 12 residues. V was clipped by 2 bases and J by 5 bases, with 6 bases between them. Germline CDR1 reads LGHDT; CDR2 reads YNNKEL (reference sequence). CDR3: CASSQIEETQYF. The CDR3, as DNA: TGTGCCAGCAGCCAAATTGAGGAGACCCAGTACTTC.

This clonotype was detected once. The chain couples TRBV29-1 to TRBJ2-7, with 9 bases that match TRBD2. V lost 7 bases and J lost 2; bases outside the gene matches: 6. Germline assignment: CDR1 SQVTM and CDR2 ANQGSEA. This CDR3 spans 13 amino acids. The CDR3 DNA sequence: TGCAGCGCCCTAGCGGGGTACACCTACGAGCAGTACTTC. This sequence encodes CSALAGYTYEQYF.

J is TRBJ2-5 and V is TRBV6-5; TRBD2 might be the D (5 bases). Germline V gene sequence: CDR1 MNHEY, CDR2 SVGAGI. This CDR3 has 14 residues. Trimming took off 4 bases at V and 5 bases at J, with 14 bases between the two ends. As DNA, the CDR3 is TGTGCCAGCAGTTCTACCGCGGGTGCCGAGACCCAGTACTTC. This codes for CASSSTAGAETQYF.

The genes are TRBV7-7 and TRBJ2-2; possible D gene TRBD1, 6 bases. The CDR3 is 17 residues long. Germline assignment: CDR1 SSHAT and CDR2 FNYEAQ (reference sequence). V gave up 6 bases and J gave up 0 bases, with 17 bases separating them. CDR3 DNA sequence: TGTGCCAGCAGTTTGCGGGTAGGGACAACGAACACCGGGGAGCTGTTTTTT. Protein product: CASSLRVGTTNTGELFF.

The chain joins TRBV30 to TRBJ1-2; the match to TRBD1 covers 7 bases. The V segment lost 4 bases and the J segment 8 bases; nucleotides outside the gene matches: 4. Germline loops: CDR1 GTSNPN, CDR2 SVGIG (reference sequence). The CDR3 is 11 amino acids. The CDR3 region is CAWKDRDGYTF. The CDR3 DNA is TGTGCCTGGAAAGACAGGGACGGCTACACCTTC.

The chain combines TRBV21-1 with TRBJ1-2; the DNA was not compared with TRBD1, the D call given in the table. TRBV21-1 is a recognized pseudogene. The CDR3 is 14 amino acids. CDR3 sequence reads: CASSQGQRTYGYTF. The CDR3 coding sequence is TGTGCCAGCAGCCAGGGACAGCGTACCTATGGCTACACCTTC.

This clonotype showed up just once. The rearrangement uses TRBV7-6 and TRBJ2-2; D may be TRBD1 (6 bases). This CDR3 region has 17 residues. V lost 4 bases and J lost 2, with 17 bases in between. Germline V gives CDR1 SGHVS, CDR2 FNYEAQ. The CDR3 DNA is TGTGCCAGCAGCTCCCGGTCCGGACAGCCTAACACCGGGGAGCTGTTTTTT. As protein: CASSSRSGQPNTGELFF.

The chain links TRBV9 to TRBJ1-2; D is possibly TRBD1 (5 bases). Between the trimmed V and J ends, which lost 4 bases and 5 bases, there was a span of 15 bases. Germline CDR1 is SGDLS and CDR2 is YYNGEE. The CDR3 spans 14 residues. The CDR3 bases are TGTGCCAGCAGCACAGTAGGGGAGGCGTATGGCTACACCTTC. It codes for CASSTVGEAYGYTF.

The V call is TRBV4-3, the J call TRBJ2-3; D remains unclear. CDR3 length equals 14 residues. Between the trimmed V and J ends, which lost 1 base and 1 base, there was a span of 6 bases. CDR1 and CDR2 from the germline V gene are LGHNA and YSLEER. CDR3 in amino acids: CASSQVPGTDTQYF. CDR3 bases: TGCGCCAGCAGCCAAGTCCCAGGCACAGATACGCAGTATTTT.

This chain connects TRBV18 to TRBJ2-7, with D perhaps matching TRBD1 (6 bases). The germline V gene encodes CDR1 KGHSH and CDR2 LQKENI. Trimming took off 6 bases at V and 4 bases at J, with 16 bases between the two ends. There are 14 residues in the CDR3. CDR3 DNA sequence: TGTGCCAGCTCCGCCTCTGGGGGCCGATACGAGCAGTACTTC. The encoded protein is CASSASGGRYEQYF.

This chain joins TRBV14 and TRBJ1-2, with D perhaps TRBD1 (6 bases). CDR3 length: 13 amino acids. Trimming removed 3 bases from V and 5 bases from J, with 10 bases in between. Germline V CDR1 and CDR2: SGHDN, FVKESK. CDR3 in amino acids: CASSQGHGYGYTF. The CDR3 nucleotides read TGTGCCAGCAGCCAGGGACACGGATATGGCTACACCTTC.

The CDR3 sequence: CSVEESAYTEAFF. The CDR3 region has the DNA TGCAGCGTTGAAGAGTCGGCCTACACTGAAGCTTTCTTT. The J gene is TRBJ1-1, the V gene TRBV29-1; no reliable D call. The germline V gene has CDR1 SQVTM and CDR2 ANQGSEA. This CDR3 is 13 amino acids long. Deletions cut 0 bases from V and 3 bases from J, with 8 bases between.

CDR3 DNA sequence: TGCAGTGGACAGTACCAAGAGACCCAGTACTTC. Translating it yields CSGQYQETQYF. The rearrangement links TRBV20-1 to TRBJ2-5; weak D call: TRBD1 (5 bases). Germline loops: CDR1 DFQATT, CDR2 SNEGSKA (reference sequence). There are 11 residues in the CDR3. V lost 7 bases, J lost 0 bases, and 6 bases lay in between.

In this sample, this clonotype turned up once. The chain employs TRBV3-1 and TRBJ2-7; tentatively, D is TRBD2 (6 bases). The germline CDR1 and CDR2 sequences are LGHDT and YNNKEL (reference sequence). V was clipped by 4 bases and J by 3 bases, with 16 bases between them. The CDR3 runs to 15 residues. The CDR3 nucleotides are TGTGCCAGCAGCCCCCCACTAGCTGGGTTCTACGAGCAGTACTTC. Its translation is CASSPPLAGFYEQYF.

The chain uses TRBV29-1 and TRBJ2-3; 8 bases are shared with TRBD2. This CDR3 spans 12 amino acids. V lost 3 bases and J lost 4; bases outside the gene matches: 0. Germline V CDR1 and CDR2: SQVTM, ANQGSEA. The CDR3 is CSVERGADTQYF. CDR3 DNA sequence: TGCAGCGTTGAGCGGGGGGCAGATACGCAGTATTTT.

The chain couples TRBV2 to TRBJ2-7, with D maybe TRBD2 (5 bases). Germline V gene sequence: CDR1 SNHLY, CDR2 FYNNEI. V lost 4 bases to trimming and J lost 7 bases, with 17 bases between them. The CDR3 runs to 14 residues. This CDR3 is CASSVRSSPGEQYF. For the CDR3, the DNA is TGTGCCAGCAGTGTCAGGTCTTCCCCGGGGGAGCAGTACTTC.

The CDR3 spells CASSLRSGGAGELFF. CDR3 in DNA: TGTGCCAGCAGCTTAAGAAGCGGGGGGGCCGGGGAGCTGTTTTTT. This chain uses TRBV7-3 with TRBJ2-2, with 10 bases lining up with TRBD2. The V gene's germline CDR1 is SGHTA and CDR2 FQGTGA. The CDR3 spans 15 residues. After removal of 1 base from V and 6 bases from J, the junction contained 2 bases not matched to a gene.

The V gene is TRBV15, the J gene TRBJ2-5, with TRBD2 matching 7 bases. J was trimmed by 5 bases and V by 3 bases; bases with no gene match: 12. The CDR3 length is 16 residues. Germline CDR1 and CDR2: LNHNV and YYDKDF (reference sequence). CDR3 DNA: TGTGCCACCAGCAGCGTTTCGGGTCTCGGGGGGGAGACCCAGTACTTC. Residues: CATSSVSGLGGETQYF.

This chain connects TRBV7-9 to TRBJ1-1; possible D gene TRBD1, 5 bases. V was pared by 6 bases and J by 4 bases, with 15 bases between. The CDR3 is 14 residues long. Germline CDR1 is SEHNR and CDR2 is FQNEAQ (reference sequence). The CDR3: CASSSEGVPTEAFF. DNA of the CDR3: TGTGCCAGCAGTTCTGAAGGGGTCCCCACTGAAGCTTTCTTT.

For the CDR3, the DNA is TGCGCCAGCAGCCAGTTCGGTCAGGCCATCCCGCCCCAGCATTTT. It encodes CASSQFGQAIPPQHF. V is TRBV4-3 and J is TRBJ1-5; D not certain. The CDR3 length is 15 residues. Germline CDR1 LGHNA, CDR2 YSLEER. Trimming stripped 3 bases from V and 9 bases from J, with 18 bases between.

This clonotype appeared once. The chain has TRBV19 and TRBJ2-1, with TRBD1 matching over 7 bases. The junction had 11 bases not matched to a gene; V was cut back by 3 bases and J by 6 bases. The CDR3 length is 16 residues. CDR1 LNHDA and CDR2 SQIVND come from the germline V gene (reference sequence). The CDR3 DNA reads TGTGCCAGTAGTATCTCACAGGGGTTGACCCGCAATGAGCAGTTCTTC. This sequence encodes CASSISQGLTRNEQFF.

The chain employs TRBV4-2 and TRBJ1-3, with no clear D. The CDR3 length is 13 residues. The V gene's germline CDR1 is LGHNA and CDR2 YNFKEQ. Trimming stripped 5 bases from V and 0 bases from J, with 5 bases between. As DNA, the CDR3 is TGTGCCAGCAGCGAAACCTCTGGAAACACCATATATTTT. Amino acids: CASSETSGNTIYF.